Given below is one T cell receptor beta chain in context. Its antigen is not identified. The CDR3 totals 14 residues. V was cut by 3 bases and J by 13 bases, with 19 bases left in between. Per the germline V gene, CDR1 is KGHSH and CDR2 is LQKENI. The sample originates from a study of vaccination effects on CD4 cells after COVID-19. Expansion of antigen-specific CD4+ T cells with viral peptide pools was carried out by the ViraFEST assay before sequencing. Following 10 days of culture, CD4+ T cells were isolated. This individual tested PCR-positive for SARS-CoV-2 infection between March and December 2020. For each well, 1.5 million to 2 million PBMC were cultured with 10 IU/ml IL-2 and roughly 9.8 ug/ml peptides. An HIV-1 Nef peptide pool was employed for negative control culture. Some clones are missing from TCRdb's copy, which holds only in-frame ones; the method was immunoSEQ multiplex PCR. The data show roughly 57,000 clones, roughly three quarters seen once.

This sample comprised CD4+ T cells from PBMCs cultured with HIV peptides, obtained before COVID-19 vaccination. Subset defined: HIV-1 Nef peptide pool negative control/reference culture. This chain uses TRBV18 with TRBJ2-1; D unresolved. The receptor's source is a human donor who had a prior SARS-CoV-2 infection. Here the CDR3 DNA reads TGTGCCAGCTCACCCGGAGCTGTTGATTTTCGCCAGTTCTTC. Protein product: CASSPGAVDFRQFF.